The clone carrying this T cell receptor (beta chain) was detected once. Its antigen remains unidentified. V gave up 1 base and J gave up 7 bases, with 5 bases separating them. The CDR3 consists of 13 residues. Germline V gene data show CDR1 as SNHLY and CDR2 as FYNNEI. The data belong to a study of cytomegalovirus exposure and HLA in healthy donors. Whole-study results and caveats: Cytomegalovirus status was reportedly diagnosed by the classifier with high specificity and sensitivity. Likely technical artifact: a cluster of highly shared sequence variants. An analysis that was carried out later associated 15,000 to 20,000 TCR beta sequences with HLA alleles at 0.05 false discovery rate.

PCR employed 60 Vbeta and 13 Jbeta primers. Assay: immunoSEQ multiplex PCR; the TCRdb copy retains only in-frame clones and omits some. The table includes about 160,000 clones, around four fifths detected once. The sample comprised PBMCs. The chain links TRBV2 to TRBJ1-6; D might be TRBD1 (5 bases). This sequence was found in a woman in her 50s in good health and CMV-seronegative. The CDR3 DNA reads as TGTGCCAGCAGTGAAGAGGGGAATTCACCCCTCCACTTT. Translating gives CASSEEGNSPLHF.